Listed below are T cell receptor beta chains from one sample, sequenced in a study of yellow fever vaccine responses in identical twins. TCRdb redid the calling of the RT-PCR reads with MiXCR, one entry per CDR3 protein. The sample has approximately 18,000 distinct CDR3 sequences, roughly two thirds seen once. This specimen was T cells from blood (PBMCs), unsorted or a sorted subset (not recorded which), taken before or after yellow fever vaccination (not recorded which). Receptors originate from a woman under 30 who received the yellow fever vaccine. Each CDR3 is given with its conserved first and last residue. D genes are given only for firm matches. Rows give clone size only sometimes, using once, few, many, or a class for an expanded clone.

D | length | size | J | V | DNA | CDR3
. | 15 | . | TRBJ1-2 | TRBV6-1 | TGTGCCAGCAGTAGGGAGCGGGGGGCCGGCTATGGCTACACCTTC | CASSRERGAGYGYTF
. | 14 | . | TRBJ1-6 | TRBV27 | TGTGCCAGCAAGTACAGGGAGGCTAATTCACCCCTCCACTTT | CASKYREANSPLHF
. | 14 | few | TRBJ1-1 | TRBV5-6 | TGTGCCAGCAGCTCCGACAGGCTGAGGACTGAAGCTTTCTTT | CASSSDRLRTEAFF
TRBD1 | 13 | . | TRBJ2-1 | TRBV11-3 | TGTGCCACCTCGGGACAGGGTTACAATGAGCAGTTCTTC | CATSGQGYNEQFF
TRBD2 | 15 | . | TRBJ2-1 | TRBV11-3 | TGTGCCAGCAGCGCCGGGACTAGCCTCTACAATGAGCAGTTCTTC | CASSAGTSLYNEQFF
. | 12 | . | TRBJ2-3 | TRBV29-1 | TGCAGCGACCTGGACGGCACAGATACGCAGTATTTT | CSDLDGTDTQYF
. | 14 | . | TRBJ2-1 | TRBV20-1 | TGCAGTGCTATAGTGACCCGTAAACTCAATGAGCAGTTCTTC | CSAIVTRKLNEQFF
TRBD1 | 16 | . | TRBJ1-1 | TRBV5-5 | TGTGCCAGCAGCTGGGGACAGGGCTCTATGAACACTGAAGCTTTCTTT | CASSWGQGSMNTEAFF
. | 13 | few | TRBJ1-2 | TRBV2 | TGTGCCAGCAGTGAGAAGGGGAACTATGGCTACACCTTC | CASSEKGNYGYTF
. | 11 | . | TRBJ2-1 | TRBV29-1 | TGCAGCGTTGAAGATGACAATGAGCAGTTCTTC | CSVEDDNEQFF
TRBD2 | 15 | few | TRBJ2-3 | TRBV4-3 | TGCGCCAGCAGCTCTCGGACTAGCTCCACAGATACGCAGTATTTT | CASSSRTSSTDTQYF
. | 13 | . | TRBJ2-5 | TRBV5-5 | TGTGCCAGCAGCTTGGCCTGGGAAGAGACCCAGTACTTC | CASSLAWEETQYF
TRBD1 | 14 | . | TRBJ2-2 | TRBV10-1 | TGCGCCAGCAGGGACAGGGGGAACACCGGGGAGCTGTTTTTT | CASRDRGNTGELFF
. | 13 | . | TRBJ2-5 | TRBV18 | TGTGCCAGCTCACTGAACCATCAAGAGACCCAGTACTTC | CASSLNHQETQYF
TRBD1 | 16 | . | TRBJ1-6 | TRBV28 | TGTGCCAGCAGAACAGGGGTTCGGGGAGATAATTCACCCCTCCACTTT | CASRTGVRGDNSPLHF
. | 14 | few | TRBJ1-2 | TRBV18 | TGTGCCAGCTCACCAAACGGGAGGGAAGATGGCTACACCTTC | CASSPNGREDGYTF
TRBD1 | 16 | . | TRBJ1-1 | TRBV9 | TGTGCCAGCAGTCCCCTCGGGACAGGGGGCGAAAATGAAGCTTTCTTT | CASSPLGTGGENEAFF
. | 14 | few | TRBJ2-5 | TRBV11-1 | TGTGCCAGCAGCTTCACAGGATCACAAGAGACCCAGTACTTC | CASSFTGSQETQYF
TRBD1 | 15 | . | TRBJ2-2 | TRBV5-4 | TGTGCCAGCAGCTTGACAGGGGGTTACACCGGGGAGCTGTTTTTT | CASSLTGGYTGELFF
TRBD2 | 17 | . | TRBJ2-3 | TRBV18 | TGTGCCAGCTCACCATGGTCTAGCGGGAGCTACACAGATACGCAGTATTTT | CASSPWSSGSYTDTQYF
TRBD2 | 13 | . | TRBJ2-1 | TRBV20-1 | TGCAGTGGACTAGCGGGGGGCTACAATGAGCAGTTCTTC | CSGLAGGYNEQFF
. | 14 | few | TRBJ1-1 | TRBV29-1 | TGCAGCGCGCCCAGGACAGAGTTGAACACTGAAGCTTTCTTT | CSAPRTELNTEAFF
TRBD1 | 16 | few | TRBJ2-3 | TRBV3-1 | TGTGCCAGCAGCCAAGCCCCAACAGGGGGCACAGATACGCAGTATTTT | CASSQAPTGGTDTQYF
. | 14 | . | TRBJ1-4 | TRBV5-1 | TGCGCCAGCAGCCAGGGACCGGCATCCGAAAAACTGTTTTTT | CASSQGPASEKLFF
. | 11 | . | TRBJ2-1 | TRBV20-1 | TGCAGTGCTAGTGAAGTAGATGAGCAGTTCTTC | CSASEVDEQFF
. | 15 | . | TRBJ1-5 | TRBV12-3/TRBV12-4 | TGTGCCAGCAGTTTAGCTGGGGAGGGCAATCAGCCCCAGCATTTT | CASSLAGEGNQPQHF
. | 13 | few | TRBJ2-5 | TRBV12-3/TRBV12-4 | TGTGCCAGCAGCACGACTAGATTGGAGACCCAGTACTTC | CASSTTRLETQYF
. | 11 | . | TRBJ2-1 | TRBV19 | TGTGCCAGTAGTACCACCGGAGAGCAGTTCTTC | CASSTTGEQFF
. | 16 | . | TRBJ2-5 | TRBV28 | TGTGCCAGCAGTTTTAGGGCTAGCCGGAGGGGGGAGACCCAGTACTTC | CASSFRASRRGETQYF
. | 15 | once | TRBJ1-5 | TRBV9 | TGTGCCAGCAGCGCAGGCCCTTTGGGCAATCAGCCCCAGCATTTT | CASSAGPLGNQPQHF
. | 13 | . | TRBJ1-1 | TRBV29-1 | TGCAGCGGCGTGTGGGGGGGACGGGGTGAAGCTTTCTTT | CSGVWGGRGEAFF
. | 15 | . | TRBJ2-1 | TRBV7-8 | TGTGCCAGCAGCCCACAAGGTTATAGCCACAATGAGCAGTTCTTC | CASSPQGYSHNEQFF
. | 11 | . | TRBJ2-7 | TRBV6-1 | TGTGCCAGCACCGGTCGTTACGAGCAGTACTTC | CASTGRYEQYF
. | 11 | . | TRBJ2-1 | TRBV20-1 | TGCAGTGTAGCCTCCAGCGATGAGCAGTTCTTC | CSVASSDEQFF
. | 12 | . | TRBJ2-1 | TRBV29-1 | TGCAGCGTTGGATTCCGGCTGGATGAGCAGTTCTTC | CSVGFRLDEQFF
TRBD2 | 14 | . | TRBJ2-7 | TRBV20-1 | TGCAGTGCTAGAGATGGGGGGGAGATGGGCGAGCAGTACTTC | CSARDGGEMGEQYF
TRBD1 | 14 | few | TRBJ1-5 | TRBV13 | TGTGCCAGCAGCGGACAGGGGAGCAATCAGCCCCAGCATTTT | CASSGQGSNQPQHF
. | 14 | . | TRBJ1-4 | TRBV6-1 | TGTGCCAGCAGTGTGACAAGCCCTAATGAAAAACTGTTTTTT | CASSVTSPNEKLFF
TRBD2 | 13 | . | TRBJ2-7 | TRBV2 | TGTGCCAGCAGTGTGTCTAGCGGGTTCGAGCAGTACTTC | CASSVSSGFEQYF
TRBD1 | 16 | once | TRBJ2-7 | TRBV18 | TGTGCCAGCTCACCACGTTGGGGACAGGGAGGCTCCGAGCAGTACTTC | CASSPRWGQGGSEQYF
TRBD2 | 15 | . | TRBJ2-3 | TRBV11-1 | TGTGCCAGCAGTAGCCGACTAGCCAGCACAGATACGCAGTATTTT | CASSSRLASTDTQYF
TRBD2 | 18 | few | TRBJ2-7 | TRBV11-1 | TGTGCCAGCAGCTTAGGATCCGGGACTAGCGGGAGTATGTACGAGCAGTACTTC | CASSLGSGTSGSMYEQYF
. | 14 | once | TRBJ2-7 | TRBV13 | TGTGCCAGCAGCCTAGGGACTGGACCCTACGAGCAGTACTTC | CASSLGTGPYEQYF